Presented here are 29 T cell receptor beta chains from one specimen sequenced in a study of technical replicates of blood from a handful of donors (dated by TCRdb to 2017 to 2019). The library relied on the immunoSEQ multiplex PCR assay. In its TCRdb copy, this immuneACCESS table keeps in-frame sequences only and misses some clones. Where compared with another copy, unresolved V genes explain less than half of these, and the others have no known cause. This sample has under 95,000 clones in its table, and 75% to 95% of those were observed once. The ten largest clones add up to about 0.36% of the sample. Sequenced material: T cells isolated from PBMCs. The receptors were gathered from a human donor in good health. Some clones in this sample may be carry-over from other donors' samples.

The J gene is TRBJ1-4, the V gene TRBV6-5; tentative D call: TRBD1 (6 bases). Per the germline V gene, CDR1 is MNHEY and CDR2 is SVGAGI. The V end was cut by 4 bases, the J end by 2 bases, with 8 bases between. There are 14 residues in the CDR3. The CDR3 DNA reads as TGTGCCAGCAGTTTAGACAGGACTAATGAAAAACTGTTTTTT. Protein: CASSLDRTNEKLFF.

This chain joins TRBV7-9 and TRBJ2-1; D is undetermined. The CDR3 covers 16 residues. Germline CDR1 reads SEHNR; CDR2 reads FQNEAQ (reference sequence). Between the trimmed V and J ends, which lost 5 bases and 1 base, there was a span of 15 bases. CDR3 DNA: TGTGCCAGCAGCCCTAACCGCGGCAGTTCCTACAATGAGCAGTTCTTC. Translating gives CASSPNRGSSYNEQFF.

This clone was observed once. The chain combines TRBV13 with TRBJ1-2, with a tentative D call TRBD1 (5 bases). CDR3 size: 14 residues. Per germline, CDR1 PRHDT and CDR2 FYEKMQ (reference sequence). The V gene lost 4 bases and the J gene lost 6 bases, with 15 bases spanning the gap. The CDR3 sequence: CASSSEGGTHGYTF. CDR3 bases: TGTGCCAGCAGCTCGGAGGGAGGGACCCATGGCTACACCTTC.

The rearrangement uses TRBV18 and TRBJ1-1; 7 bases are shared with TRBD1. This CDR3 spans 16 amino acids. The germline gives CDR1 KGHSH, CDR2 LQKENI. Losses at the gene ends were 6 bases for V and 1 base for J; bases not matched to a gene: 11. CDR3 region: CASSLRQGGTNTEAFF. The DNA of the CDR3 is TGTGCCAGCTCTCTCCGACAGGGTGGGACGAACACTGAAGCTTTCTTT.

The CDR3 loop reads CASGPSGVSYEQYF. DNA for the CDR3: TGTGCCAGCGGACCCTCGGGGGTTTCCTACGAGCAGTACTTC. The chain joins TRBV6-5 to TRBJ2-7, with D possibly TRBD2 on 6 matching bases. V was cut by 8 bases and J by 1 base, with 15 bases left in between. Germline assignment: CDR1 MNHEY and CDR2 SVGAGI. The length of the CDR3 is 14 residues.

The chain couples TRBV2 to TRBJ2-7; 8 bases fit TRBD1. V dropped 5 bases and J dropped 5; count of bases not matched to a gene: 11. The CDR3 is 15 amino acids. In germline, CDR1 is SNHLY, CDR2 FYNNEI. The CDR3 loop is CASSQYDRGQHEQYF. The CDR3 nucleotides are TGTGCCAGCAGTCAATACGACAGGGGTCAACACGAGCAGTACTTC.

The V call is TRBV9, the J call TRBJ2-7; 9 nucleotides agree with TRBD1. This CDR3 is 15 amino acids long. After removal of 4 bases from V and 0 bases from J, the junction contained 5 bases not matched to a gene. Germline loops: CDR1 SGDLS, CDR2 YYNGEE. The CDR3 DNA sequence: TGTGCCAGCAGCCCAGGACAGGGGACCTCCTACGAGCAGTACTTC. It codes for CASSPGQGTSYEQYF.

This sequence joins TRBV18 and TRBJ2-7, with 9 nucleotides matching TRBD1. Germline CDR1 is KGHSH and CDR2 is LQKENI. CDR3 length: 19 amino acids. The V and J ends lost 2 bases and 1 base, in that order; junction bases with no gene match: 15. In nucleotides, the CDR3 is TGTGCCAGCTCACCATTCTTAGGAGGCCCCGGGACAGGGTCCTACGAGCAGTACTTC. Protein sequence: CASSPFLGGPGTGSYEQYF.

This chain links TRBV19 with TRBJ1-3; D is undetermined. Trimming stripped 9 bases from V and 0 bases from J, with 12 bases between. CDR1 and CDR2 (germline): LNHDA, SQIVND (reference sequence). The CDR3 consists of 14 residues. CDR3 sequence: CASRSGSSGNTIYF. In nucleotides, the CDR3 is TGTGCCAGCCGGTCGGGGTCCTCTGGAAACACCATATATTTT.

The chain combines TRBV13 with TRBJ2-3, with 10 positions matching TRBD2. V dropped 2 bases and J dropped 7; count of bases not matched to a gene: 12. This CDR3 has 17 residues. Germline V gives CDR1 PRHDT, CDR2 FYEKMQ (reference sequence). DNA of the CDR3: TGTGCCAGCAGCTTATGGGTCCAGCGGGGGGGCTTACATACGCAGTATTTT. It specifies CASSLWVQRGGLHTQYF.

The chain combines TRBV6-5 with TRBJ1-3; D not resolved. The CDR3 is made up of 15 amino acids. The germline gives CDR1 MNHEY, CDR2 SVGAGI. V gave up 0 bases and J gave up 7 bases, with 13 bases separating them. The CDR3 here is CASSYSGVVGNTIYF. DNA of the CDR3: TGTGCCAGCAGTTACTCCGGGGTAGTGGGCAACACCATATATTTT.

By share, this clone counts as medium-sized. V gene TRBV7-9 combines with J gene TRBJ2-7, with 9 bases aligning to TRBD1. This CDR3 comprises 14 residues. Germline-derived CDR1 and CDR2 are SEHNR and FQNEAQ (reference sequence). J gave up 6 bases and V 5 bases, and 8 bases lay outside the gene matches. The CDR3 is CASSLRDRVGEQYF. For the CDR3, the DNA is TGTGCCAGCAGCCTCCGGGACAGGGTTGGCGAGCAGTACTTC.

For the CDR3, the DNA is TGTGCCAGTAGGTGGACAGGGGAAGGCTATGGCTACACCTTC. This codes for CASRWTGEGYGYTF. The genes are TRBV19 and TRBJ1-2, with TRBD1 matching over 9 bases. Trimming removed 6 bases from V and 4 bases from J; junction bases left unmatched: 6. CDR3 length equals 14 residues. Germline CDR1 and CDR2: LNHDA and SQIVND (reference sequence).

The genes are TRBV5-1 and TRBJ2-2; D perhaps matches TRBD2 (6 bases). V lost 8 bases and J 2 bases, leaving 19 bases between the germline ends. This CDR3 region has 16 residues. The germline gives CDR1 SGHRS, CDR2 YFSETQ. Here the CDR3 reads CASTLGRQPNTGELFF. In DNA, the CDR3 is TGCGCCAGTACCCTCGGGAGACAGCCTAACACCGGGGAGCTGTTTTTT.

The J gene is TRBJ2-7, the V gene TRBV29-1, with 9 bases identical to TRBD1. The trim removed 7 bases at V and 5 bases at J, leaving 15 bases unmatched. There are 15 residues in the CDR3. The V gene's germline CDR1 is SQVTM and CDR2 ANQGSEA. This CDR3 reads CSAGTVGTGLHEQYF. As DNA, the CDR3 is TGCAGCGCCGGGACCGTTGGGACAGGGTTACACGAGCAGTACTTC.

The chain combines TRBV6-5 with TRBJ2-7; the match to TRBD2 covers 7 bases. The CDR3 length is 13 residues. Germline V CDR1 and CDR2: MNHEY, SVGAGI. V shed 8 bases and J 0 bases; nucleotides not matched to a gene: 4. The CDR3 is CASRRGSSYEQYF. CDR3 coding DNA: TGTGCCAGCCGGCGGGGGTCCTCCTACGAGCAGTACTTC.

The CDR3 spells CASSSRDFTDTQYF. In nucleotides, the CDR3 is TGTGCCAGCAGCAGCAGGGATTTCACAGATACGCAGTATTTT. V is TRBV13 and J is TRBJ2-3; D is possibly TRBD1 (5 bases). Germline assignment: CDR1 PRHDT and CDR2 FYEKMQ (reference sequence). The CDR3 is 14 residues long. Trimming removed 5 bases at V and 2 bases at J, with 11 bases between. The whole variable domain, remainder taken from reference TRBV13 and TRBJ2-3, is AAGVIQSPRHLIKEKRETATLKCYPIPRHDTVYWYQQGPGQDPQFLISFYEKMQSDKGSIPDRFSAQQFSDYHSELNMSSLELGDSALYFCASSSRDFTDTQYFGPGTRLTVL.

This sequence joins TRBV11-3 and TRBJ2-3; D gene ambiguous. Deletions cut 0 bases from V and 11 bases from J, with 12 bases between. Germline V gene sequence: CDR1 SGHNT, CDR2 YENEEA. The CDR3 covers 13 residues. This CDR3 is CASSLDPQEVQYF. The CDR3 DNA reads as TGTGCCAGCAGCTTAGATCCACAAGAGGTGCAGTATTTT. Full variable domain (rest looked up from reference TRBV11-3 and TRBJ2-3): EAGVVQSPRYKIIEKKQPVAFWCNPISGHNTLYWYLQNLGQGPELLIRYENEEAVDDSQLPKDRFSAERLKGVDSTLKIQPAELGDSAVYLCASSLDPQEVQYFGPGTRLTVL.

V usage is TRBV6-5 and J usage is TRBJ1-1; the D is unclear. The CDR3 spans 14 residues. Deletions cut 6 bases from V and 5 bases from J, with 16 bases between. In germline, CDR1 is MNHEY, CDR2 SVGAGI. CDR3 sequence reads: CASSPSVGRTEAFF. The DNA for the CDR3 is TGTGCCAGCAGCCCGTCGGTGGGGAGGACTGAAGCTTTCTTT.

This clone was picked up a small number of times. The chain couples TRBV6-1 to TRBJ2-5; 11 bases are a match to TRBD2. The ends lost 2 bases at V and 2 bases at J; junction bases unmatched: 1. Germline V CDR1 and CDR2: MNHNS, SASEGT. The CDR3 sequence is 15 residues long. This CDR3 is CASSELAGGQETQYF. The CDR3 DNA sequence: TGTGCCAGCAGTGAACTAGCGGGAGGTCAAGAGACCCAGTACTTC.

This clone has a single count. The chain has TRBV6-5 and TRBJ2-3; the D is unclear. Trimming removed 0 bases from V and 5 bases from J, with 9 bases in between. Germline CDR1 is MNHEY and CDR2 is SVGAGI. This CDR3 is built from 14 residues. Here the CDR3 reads CASSYSTQRDTQYF. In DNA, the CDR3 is TGTGCCAGCAGTTACTCGACACAGAGAGATACGCAGTATTTT.

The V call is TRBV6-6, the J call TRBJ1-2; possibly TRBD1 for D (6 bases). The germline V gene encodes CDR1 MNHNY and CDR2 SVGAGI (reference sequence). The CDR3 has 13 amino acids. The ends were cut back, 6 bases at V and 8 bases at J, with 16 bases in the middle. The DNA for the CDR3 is TGTGCCAGCAGCCCACTCCAACAGGGAGGCTACACCTTC. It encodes CASSPLQQGGYTF.

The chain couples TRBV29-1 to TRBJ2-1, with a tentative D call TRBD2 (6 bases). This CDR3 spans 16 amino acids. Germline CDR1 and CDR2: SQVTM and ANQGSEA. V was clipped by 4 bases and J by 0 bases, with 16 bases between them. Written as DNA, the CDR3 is TGCAGCGTTGGCCCAAGGGCGGGGAACTCCTACAATGAGCAGTTCTTC. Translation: CSVGPRAGNSYNEQFF.

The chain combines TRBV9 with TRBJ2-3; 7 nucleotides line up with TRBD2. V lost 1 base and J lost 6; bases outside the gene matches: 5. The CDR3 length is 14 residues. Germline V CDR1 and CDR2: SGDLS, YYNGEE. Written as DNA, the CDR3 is TGTGCCAGCAGCGTATCGGGGGGAGTGGATACGCAGTATTTT. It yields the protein CASSVSGGVDTQYF.

In nucleotides, the CDR3 is TGTGCCAGCAGCCAGATCGCGGGTGGGGGGGGCAATGAGCAGTTCTTC. This sequence encodes CASSQIAGGGGNEQFF. This chain joins TRBV7-6 and TRBJ2-1, with 7 bases aligning to TRBD2. The J segment lost 6 bases and the V segment lost 5 bases, leaving 13 bases of the junction unmatched. CDR3 size: 16 residues. Germline V gives CDR1 SGHVS, CDR2 FNYEAQ. Looking up the rest from reference TRBV7-6 and TRBJ2-1 gives the full variable domain: GAGVSQSPRYKVTKRGQDVALRCDPISGHVSLYWYRQALGQGPEFLTYFNYEAQQDKSGLPNDRFSAERPEGSISTLTIQRTEQRDSAMYRCASSQIAGGGGNEQFFGPGTRLTVL.

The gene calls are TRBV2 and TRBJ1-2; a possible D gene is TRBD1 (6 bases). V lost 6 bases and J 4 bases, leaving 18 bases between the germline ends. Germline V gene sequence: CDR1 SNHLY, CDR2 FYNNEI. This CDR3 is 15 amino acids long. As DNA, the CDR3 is TGTGCCAGCAGCCTCGACCCGCAGGGGAGCTATGGCTACACCTTC. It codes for CASSLDPQGSYGYTF.

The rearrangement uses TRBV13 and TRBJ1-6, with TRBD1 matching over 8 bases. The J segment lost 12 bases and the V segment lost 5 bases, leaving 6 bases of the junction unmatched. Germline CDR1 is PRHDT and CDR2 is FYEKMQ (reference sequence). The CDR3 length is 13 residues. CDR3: CASSQNRGEPLHF. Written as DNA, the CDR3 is TGTGCCAGCAGCCAAAACAGGGGGGAACCCCTCCACTTT.

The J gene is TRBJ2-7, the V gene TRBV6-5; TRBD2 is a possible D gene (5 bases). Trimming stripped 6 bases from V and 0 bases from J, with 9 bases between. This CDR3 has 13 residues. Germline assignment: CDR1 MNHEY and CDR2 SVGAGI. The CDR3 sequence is CASSPGFSYEQYF. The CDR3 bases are TGTGCCAGCAGCCCGGGGTTCTCCTACGAGCAGTACTTC.

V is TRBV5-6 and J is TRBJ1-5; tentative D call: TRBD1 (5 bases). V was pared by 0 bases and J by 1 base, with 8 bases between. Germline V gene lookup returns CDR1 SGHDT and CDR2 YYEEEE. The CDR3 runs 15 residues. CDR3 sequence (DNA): TGTGCCAGCAGCTTGGGACAGATCAGCAATCAGCCCCAGCATTTT. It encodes CASSLGQISNQPQHF.